Listed here are 6 T cell receptor beta chains from one sample, sequenced in a study of blood T cells in healthy people across ages. The authors ran a second PCR of roughly 6 to 11 cycles using a sample-barcoded 5' primer and a J-beta primer mix. TCRdb fed the 5' RACE reads into MiXCR, producing one record per CDR3 protein. This sample carries about 800,000 distinct CDR3 sequences, approximately 25% of them seen once, and the ten largest clones take approximately 3.7%. The same sample was also used in a study of T cells of mothers and their children.

The sample comprised blood. The receptors derive from a boy aged 5 to 17 in good health.

V gene TRBV20-1 combines with J gene TRBJ1-4; a weak D match, TRBD1 (5 bases). The CDR3 has 14 amino acids. V lost 6 bases to trimming and J lost 10 bases, with 21 bases between them. The germline CDR1 and CDR2 sequences are DFQATT and SNEGSKA (reference sequence). The CDR3, as DNA: TGCAGTGCGCCCGGGGGAGGGGCAGGTAGAAAACTGTTTTTT. This gives the protein CSAPGGGAGRKLFF.

The sample holds a few counts of this clonotype. The V call is TRBV28, the J call TRBJ2-5, with 7 bases identical to TRBD1. The CDR3 spans 15 residues. The V gene's germline CDR1 is MDHEN and CDR2 SYDVKM. The V and J ends lost 7 bases and 1 base, in that order; junction bases with no gene match: 9. CDR3 amino acids: CASTIKTGTQETQYF. The CDR3 nucleotides are TGTGCCAGCACCATTAAGACAGGGACCCAAGAGACCCAGTACTTC.

The chain uses TRBV6-4 and TRBJ1-1; D is unclear. V was trimmed by 6 bases and J by 1 base, leaving 9 bases between them. CDR1 is MRHNA and CDR2 is SNTAGT in the germline V gene. CDR3 length: 13 amino acids. The CDR3 sequence is CASSHETNTEAFF. The CDR3 DNA follows: TGTGCCAGCAGCCACGAGACGAACACTGAAGCTTTCTTT.

V is TRBV6-1 and J is TRBJ2-5; no definite D call. V lost 4 bases and J lost 4, with 10 bases in between. Germline CDR1 MNHNS, CDR2 SASEGT. This CDR3 is 13 amino acids long. CDR3 in DNA: TGTGCCAGCAGTGCGACTCTAATAGAGACCCAGTACTTC. This translates into CASSATLIETQYF.

This clonotype has more than one count but fewer than ten. The V and J genes are TRBV25-1 and TRBJ1-4; D uncertain. CDR1 is MGHDK, CDR2 SYGVNS, per germline. The CDR3 loop spans 14 amino acids. Trimming left V 2 bases short and J 10 bases short, with 14 bases between. Here the CDR3 DNA reads TGTGCCAGCAGTGAAGAGATACCTCTCGGAAAACTGTTTTTT. This sequence encodes CASSEEIPLGKLFF.

The chain recombines TRBV12-3 or TRBV12-4 with TRBJ2-1; a possible D gene is TRBD2 (6 bases). Deletions cut 0 bases from V and 1 base from J, with 7 bases between. There are 15 residues in the CDR3. For the CDR3, the DNA is TGTGCCAGCAGTTTAGCGGAGGGGTCCTACAATGAGCAGTTCTTC. Translating it yields CASSLAEGSYNEQFF.